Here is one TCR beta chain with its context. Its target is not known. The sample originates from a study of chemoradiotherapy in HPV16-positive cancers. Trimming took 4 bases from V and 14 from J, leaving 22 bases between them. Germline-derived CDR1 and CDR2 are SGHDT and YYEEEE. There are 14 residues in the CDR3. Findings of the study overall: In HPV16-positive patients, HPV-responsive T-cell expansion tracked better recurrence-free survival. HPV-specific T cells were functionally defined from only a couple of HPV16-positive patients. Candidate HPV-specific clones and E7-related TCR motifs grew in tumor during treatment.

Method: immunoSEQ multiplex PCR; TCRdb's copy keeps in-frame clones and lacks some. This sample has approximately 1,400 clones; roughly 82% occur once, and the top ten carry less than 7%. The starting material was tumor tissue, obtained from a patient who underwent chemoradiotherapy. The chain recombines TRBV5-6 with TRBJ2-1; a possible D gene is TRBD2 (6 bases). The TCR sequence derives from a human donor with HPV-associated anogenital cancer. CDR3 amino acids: CASSLSGGAPLEFF. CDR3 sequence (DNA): TGTGCCAGCAGCCTCTCCGGCGGGGCCCCTCTAGAGTTCTTC.